What follows describes a single T cell receptor beta chain. The sample belongs to a study of shared clonotypes between healthy human individuals. The germline CDR1 and CDR2 sequences are SGHRS and YFSETQ. V lost 4 bases, J lost 0 bases, and 9 bases lay in between. This CDR3 has 14 amino acids. Profiling relied on immunoSEQ multiplex PCR, and the TCRdb table lists in-frame clones only, not all of them. The sample lists 180,000 or so clones; approximately 92% were seen once. Healthy adults negative for HIV, lacking recent acute infections or vaccinations, served as donors. The sequencing input was naive CD4+ T cells sorted from blood. Subset denoted: CD45RA+ positively selected. This sequence originates from a woman in her twenties or thirties in good health. The V gene is TRBV5-1, the J gene TRBJ2-3, with D hard to call. CDR3 residues: CASSPGYSTDTQYF. DNA of the CDR3: TGCGCCAGCAGCCCAGGATATAGCACAGATACGCAGTATTTT.